This T cell receptor (beta chain) was recorded in a study of T cells in localized non-small cell lung cancer. Using immunoSEQ multiplex PCR, the repertoire was profiled, and TCRdb retains in-frame clones only, with some absent. The data show about 2,300 clones, about 24% seen once. The germline CDR1 and CDR2 sequences are LNHDA and SQIVND (reference sequence). This CDR3 is 14 amino acids long. The V gene lost 6 bases and the J gene lost 2 bases, with 13 bases spanning the gap. The study, taken as a whole, reports: Uninvolved adjacent lung had the highest recorded T cell clonality, with tumor below it. Overall survival was longer when the density of T cells in the blood was higher. Investigators sequenced only a single tumor region, leaving heterogeneity possible. Turning up in adjacent lung were a median 57 of the top 100 tumor clones.

This clone was seen a handful of times. Its specificity is not known. The gene calls are TRBV19 and TRBJ1-1; D gene uncertain. The TCR sequence derives from a woman between 40 and 69 years old with stage II lung adenocarcinoma. The sample was lung tumor tissue, taken before any cancer treatment. CDR3 sequence (DNA): TGTGCCAGTAGGATGGGAGGGTTCAACACTGAAGCTTTCTTT. Its protein product is CASRMGGFNTEAFF.